The source of this TCR beta chain is a study of T cell responses to AZD1222 COVID-19 vaccine. Trimming took 3 bases from V and 8 from J; bases not matched to a gene: 5. The CDR3 runs to 14 residues. CDR1 SGHAT and CDR2 FQDESV come from the germline V gene (reference sequence). The method was immunoSEQ multiplex PCR; TCRdb's version includes in-frame clones alone and lacks a portion of them. The sample gives under 150,000 clones, almost 85% of which show up once; approximately 8% is in the top ten. The study, taken as a whole, reports: White British ancestry dominated among donors, who included more females, and clonal diversity was possibly underestimated. The study found vaccine-associated CD4 TCRs spanning spike, dominant at 160-218 and 743-854. Only 5 or 6 people who got AZD1222 tested seropositive at baseline. Two AZD1222 administrations were followed by greater Spike-specific TCR breadth and depth.

Points on this clone: Its specificity is not known.

This sequence joins TRBV11-1 and TRBJ1-1; 11 bases are a match to TRBD1. The sequenced sample was peripheral blood, obtained 28 days after the second dose of the MenACWY control vaccine. This TCR was sampled from an adult who received the MenACWY meningococcal vaccine as a control. DNA of the CDR3: TGTGCCAGCAGCTTCGGGACAGGGGGTCCCGAAGCTTTCTTT. This codes for CASSFGTGGPEAFF.